This T cell receptor beta chain was found in a study of T cell responses to AZD1222 COVID-19 vaccine. Across the whole study: Pooled samples include second doses given at about 4 or 12 weeks. The study's findings and limits: At 160-218 and 743-854, vaccine-associated CD4 TCRs were dominant, and they spanned spike.

With regard to this clone: Antigen: not known.

CDR3 length: 17 residues. V lost 4 bases, J lost 0 bases, and 10 bases stayed unmatched. Germline V CDR1 and CDR2: SGHNT, YYREEE (reference sequence). Assay used: immunoSEQ multiplex PCR; TCRdb lists only in-frame clones, some missing. The repertoire holds about 85,000 clones, with approximately 87% as singletons. The source of this sequence is an adult in good health. The sample was peripheral blood, taken on day 0 of AZD1222 vaccination. The chain joins TRBV5-4 to TRBJ1-5, with 7 bases lining up with TRBD1. In DNA, the CDR3 is TGTGCCAGCAGCCCCGAGCCGACAGGGATTAGCAATCAGCCCCAGCATTTT. Translation: CASSPEPTGISNQPQHF.